Given below is one T cell receptor beta chain in context. This clone was picked up a small number of times. Its antigen is still unknown. Per-base quality was not reported, and no clone a single base away is much larger than it. The sample comes from a study of T cell responses to AZD1222 COVID-19 vaccine (dated by TCRdb to the early 2020s). At the level of the whole study: Because spike-specific TCR depth and breadth did not differ between the two schedules, AZD1222 recipients who got a second dose at roughly 4 weeks were pooled with those who got a second dose at roughly 12 weeks. TCR sequencing was performed for roughly 250 trial participants, of whom 200 to 220 were given two doses of AZD1222 and 26 were given two doses of MenACWY control vaccine. Trial participants were enrolled by age into 18-55, 56-69 and 70-plus year subgroups, with roughly 160, 29 and 62 TCR-sequenced participants respectively.

The CDR3 regions of human TCRbeta chains were analyzed by immunosequencing. Under the source paper's analysis protocol: Repertoire TCRs were checked for matches against a reference library of SARS-CoV-2-specific TCRs that had been generated using the MIRA antigen-specificity platform. Breadth meant the fraction of unique TCRs that were SARS-CoV-2-associated, whereas depth meant the fraction of total T cells that were SARS-CoV-2-associated. Using the MIRA data, each spike-specific TCR was mapped to the spike region that the TCR reacts to and placed in a CD4 or CD8 class. Log10-transformed breadth and depth values were compared by one-way ANOVA with Sidak's multiple comparisons tests. TCRdb stores this immuneACCESS table with in-frame sequences only. Part of the clones is absent; in the studies checked, under half of the shortfall reflects unresolved V genes, and no reason is known for the rest. That table furnishes V, J and clone size, whereas the DNA furnished D and trimming. The sample records approximately 91,000 clones, 88% of which are singletons. The ten most abundant clones make up roughly 13% of the sample.

Between the V and J ends, shortened by 4 bases and 7 bases respectively, the junction contains 15 bases. The cysteine opens and the phenylalanine closes a CDR3 of 14 amino acids. This entry keeps only the CDR3 DNA: 42 bases, framed from base 1. For CDR1 and CDR2, the germline V gene lists SGDLS and YYNGEE. Per the publication, the time point label means: baseline before first vaccination. Vaccinee samples came from UK trials COV001 and COV002, including a single-blind randomized controlled phase 2/3 trial of AZD1222 (ChAdOx1 nCoV-19) in healthy adults. Trial participant PBMC samples were collected at day 0 and day 28 after the second dose for TCRbeta chain sequencing. Here is what the overall study found, with its caveats: Epitopes outside the regions mutated in the B.1.351 and B.1.1.7 variants were reportedly recognized by nearly half of the unique spike-specific TCRs. Participants were mostly white British, with more females than males. The authors suggested clonal diversity may have been underestimated. Conclusions about previously exposed vaccinees were limited because only six AZD1222 recipients were SARS-CoV-2 seropositive at baseline. The 56-69-year group was small, and its depth increase did not reach significance, likely because of low power. The vaccine-associated CD4 TCRs covered the entire spike protein, and the dominant responses fell in regions 160-218 and 743-854. Because no samples from the day 14 peak response were available, repertoires could be characterized only after the peak T cell response. Spike-specific TCR breadth and depth rose significantly after two AZD1222 doses compared with day 0 and with MenACWY recipients.

The chain couples TRBV9 to TRBJ1-5; a weak D assignment points to TRBD1 (5 bases agree). The source material was peripheral blood, sampled on day 0 of AZD1222 vaccination. This clonotype was obtained from an adult in good health. The DNA sequence is given as TGTGCCAGCAGCTACGGGACCGGGGGACAGCCCCAGCATTTT. Its translation is CASSYGTGGQPQHF.